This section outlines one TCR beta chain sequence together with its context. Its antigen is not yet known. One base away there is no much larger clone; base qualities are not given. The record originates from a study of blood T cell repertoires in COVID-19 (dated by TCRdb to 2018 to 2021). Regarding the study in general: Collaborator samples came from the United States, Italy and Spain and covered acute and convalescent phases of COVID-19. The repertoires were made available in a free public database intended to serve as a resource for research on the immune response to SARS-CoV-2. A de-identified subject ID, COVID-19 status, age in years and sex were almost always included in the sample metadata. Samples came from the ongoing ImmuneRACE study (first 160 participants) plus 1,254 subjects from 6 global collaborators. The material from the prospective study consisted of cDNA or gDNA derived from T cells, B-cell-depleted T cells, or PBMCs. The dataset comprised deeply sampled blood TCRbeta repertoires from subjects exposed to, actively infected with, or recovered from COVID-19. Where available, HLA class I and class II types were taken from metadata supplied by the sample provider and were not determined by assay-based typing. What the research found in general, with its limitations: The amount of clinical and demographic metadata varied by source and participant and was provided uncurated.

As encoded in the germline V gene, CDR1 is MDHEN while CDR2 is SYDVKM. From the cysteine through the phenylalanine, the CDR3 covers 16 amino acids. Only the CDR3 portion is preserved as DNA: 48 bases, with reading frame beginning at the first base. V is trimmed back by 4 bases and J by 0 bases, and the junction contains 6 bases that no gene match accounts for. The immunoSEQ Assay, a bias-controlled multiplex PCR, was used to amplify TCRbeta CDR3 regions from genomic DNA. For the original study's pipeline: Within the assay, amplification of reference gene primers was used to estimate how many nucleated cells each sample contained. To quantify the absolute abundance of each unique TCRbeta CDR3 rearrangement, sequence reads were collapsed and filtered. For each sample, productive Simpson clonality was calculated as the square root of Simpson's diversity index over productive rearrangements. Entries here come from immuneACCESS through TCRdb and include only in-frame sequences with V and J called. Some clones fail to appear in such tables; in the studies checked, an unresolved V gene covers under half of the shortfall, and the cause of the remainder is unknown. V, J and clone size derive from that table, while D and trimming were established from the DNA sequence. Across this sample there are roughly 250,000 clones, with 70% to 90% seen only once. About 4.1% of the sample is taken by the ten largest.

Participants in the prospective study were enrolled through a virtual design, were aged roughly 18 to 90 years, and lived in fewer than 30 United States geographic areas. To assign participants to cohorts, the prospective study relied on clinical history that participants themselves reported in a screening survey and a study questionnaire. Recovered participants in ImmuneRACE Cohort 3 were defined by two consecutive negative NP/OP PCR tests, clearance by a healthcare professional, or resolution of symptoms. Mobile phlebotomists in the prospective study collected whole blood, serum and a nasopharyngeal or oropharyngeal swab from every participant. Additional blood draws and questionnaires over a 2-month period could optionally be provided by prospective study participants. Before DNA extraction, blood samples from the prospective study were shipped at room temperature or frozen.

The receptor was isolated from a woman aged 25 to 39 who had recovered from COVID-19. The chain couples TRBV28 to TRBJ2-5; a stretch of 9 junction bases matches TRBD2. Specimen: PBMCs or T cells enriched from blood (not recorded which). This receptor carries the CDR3 CASSWSSGKYQETQYF. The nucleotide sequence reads TGTGCCAGCAGTTGGTCTAGCGGGAAGTACCAAGAGACCCAGTACTTC.